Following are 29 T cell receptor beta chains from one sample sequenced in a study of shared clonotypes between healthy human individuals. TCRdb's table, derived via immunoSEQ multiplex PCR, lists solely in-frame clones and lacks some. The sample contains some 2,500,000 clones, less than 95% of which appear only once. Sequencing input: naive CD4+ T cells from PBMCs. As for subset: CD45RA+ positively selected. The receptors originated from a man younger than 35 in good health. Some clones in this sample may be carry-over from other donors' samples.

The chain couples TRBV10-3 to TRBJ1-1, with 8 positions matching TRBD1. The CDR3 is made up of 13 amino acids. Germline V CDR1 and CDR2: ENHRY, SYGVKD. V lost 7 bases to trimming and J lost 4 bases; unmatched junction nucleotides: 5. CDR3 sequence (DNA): TGTGCCATCAAGGACAGGGCAGCCACTGAAGCTTTCTTT. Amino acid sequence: CAIKDRAATEAFF.

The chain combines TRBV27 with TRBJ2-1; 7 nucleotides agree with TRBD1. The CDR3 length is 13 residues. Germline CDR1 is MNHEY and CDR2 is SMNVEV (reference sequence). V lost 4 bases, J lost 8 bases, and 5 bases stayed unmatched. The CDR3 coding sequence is TGTGCCAGCAGTTCGTCACAGGGGTATGAGCAGTTCTTC. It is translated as CASSSSQGYEQFF.

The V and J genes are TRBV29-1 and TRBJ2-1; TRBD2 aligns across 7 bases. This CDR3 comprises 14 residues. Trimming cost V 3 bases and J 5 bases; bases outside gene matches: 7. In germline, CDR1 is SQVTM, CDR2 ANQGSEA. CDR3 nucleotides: TGCAGCGTTGACTCACTAGCGCGAGACAATGAGCAGTTCTTC. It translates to CSVDSLARDNEQFF.

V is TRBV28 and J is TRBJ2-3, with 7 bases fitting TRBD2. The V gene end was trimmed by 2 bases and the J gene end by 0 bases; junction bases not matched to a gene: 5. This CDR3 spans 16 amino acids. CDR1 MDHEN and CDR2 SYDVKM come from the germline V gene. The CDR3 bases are TGTGCCAGCAGTTTAAGGCGGGAGTGGAGCACAGATACGCAGTATTTT. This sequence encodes CASSLRREWSTDTQYF. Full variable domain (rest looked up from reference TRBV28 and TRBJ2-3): DVKVTQSSRYLVKRTGEKVFLECVQDMDHENMFWYRQDPGLGLRLIYFSYDVKMKEKGDIPEGYSVSREKKERFSLILESASTNQTSMYLCASSLRREWSTDTQYFGPGTRLTVL.

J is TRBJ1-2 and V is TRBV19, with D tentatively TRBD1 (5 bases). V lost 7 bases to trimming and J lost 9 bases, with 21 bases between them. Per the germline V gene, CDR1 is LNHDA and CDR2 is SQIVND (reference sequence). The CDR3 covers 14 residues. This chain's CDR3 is CASNMGRTTPSYTF. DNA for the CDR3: TGTGCCAGTAACATGGGACGAACTACCCCCAGCTACACCTTC.

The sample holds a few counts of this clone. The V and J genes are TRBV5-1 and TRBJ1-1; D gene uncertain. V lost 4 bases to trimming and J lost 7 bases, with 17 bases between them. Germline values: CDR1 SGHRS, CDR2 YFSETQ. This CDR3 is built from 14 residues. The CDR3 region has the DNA TGCGCCAGCAGCCCCCGGACGAGGGAGAATGAAGCTTTCTTT. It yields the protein CASSPRTRENEAFF.

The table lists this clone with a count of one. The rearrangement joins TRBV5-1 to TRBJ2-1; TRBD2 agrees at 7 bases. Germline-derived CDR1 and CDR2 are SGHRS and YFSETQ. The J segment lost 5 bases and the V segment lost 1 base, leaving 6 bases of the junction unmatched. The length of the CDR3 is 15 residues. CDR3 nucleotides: TGCGCCAGCAGCTTGTCGACTAGCTCACACAATGAGCAGTTCTTC. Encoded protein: CASSLSTSSHNEQFF.

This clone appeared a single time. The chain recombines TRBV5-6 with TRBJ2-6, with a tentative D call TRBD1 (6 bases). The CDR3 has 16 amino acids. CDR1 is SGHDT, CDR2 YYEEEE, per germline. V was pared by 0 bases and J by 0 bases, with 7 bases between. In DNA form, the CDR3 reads TGTGCCAGCAGCTTGGGGACAGCCTCTGGGGCCAACGTCCTGACTTTC. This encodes CASSLGTASGANVLTF. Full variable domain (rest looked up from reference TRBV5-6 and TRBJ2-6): DAGVTQSPTHLIKTRGQQVTLRCSPKSGHDTVSWYQQALGQGPQFIFQYYEEEERQRGNFPDRFSGHQFPNYSSELNVNALLLGDSALYLCASSLGTASGANVLTFGAGSRLTVL.

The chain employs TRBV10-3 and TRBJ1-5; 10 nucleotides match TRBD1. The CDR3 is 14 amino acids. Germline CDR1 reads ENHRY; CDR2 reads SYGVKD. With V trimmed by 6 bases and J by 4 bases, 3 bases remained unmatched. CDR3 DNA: TGTGCCATCAGCTTGGACAGGGGGAATCAGCCCCAGCATTTT. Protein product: CAISLDRGNQPQHF.

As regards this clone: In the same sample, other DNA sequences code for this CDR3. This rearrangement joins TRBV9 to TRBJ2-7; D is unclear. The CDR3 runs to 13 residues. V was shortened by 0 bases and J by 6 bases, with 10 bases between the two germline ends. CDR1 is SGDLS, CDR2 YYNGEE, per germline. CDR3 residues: CASSVVGIGEQYF. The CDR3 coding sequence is TGTGCCAGCAGCGTAGTAGGGATCGGCGAGCAGTACTTC.

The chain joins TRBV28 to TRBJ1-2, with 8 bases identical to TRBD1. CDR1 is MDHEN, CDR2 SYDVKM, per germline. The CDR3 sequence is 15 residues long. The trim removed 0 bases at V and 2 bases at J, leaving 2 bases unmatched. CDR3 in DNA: TGTGCCAGCAGTTTATGGGGACAGGACAACTATGGCTACACCTTC. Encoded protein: CASSLWGQDNYGYTF.

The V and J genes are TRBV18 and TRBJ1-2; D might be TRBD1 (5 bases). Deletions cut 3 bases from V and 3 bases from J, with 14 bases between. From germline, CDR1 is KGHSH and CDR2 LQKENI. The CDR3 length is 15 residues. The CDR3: CASSPQQEADYGYTF. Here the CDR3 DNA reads TGTGCCAGCTCACCTCAACAGGAGGCGGACTATGGCTACACCTTC.

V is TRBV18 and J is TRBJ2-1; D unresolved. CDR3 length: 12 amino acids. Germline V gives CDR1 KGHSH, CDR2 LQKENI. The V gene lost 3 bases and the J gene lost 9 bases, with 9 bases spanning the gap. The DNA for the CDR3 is TGTGCCAGCTCACCGCTCCGGACTGAGCAGTTCTTC. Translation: CASSPLRTEQFF.

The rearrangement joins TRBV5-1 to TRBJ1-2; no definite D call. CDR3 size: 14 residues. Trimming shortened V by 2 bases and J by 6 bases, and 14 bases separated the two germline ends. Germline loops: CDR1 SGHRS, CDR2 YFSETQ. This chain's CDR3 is CASSLNSEPDGYTF. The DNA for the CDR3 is TGCGCCAGCAGCTTAAACAGTGAACCGGATGGCTACACCTTC.

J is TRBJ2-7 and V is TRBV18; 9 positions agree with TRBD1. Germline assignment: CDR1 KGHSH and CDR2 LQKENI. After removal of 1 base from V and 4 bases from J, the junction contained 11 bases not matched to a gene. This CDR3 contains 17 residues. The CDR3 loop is CASSPLGTGLGEYEQYF. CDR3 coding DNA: TGTGCCAGCTCACCACTTGGGACAGGGTTAGGGGAGTACGAGCAGTACTTC.

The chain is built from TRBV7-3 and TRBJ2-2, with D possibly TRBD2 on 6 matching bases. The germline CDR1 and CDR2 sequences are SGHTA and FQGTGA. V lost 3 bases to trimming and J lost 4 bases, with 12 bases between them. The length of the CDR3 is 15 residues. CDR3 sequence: CASSFSLGGTGELFF. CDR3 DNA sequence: TGTGCCAGCAGCTTCTCGCTCGGGGGCACCGGGGAGCTGTTTTTT.

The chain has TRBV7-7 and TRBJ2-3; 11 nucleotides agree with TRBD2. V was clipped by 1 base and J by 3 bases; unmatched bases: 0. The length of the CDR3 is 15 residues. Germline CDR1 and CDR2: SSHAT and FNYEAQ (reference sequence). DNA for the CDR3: TGTGCCAGCAGCTTAGGACTAGCGGGGACAGATACGCAGTATTTT. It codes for CASSLGLAGTDTQYF.

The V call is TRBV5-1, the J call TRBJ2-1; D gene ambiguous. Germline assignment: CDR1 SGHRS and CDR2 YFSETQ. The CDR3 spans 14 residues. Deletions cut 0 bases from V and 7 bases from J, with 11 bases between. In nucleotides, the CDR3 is TGCGCCAGCAGCTTGGTAAGTGCCGAAAATGAGCAGTTCTTC. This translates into CASSLVSAENEQFF.

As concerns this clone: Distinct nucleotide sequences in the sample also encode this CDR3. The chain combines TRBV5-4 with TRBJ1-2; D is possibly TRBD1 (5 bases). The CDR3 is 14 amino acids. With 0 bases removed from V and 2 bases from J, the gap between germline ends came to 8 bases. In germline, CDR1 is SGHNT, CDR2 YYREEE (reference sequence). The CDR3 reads CASSLGQGNYGYTF. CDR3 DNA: TGTGCCAGCAGCTTGGGTCAGGGAAACTATGGCTACACCTTC.

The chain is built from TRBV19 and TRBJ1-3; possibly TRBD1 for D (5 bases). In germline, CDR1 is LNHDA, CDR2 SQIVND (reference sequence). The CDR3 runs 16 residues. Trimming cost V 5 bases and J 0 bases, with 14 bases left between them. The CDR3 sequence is CASSPPGTASGNTIYF. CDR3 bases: TGTGCCAGTAGTCCCCCCGGGACGGCCTCTGGAAACACCATATATTTT.

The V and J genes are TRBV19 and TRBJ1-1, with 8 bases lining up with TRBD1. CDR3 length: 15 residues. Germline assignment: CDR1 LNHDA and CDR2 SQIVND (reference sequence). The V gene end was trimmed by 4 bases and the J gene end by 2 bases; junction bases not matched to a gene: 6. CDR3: CASSTWTGLNTEAFF. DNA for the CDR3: TGTGCCAGTAGTACCTGGACAGGGCTTAACACTGAAGCTTTCTTT. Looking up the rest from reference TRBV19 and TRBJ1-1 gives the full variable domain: DGGITQSPKYLFRKEGQNVTLSCEQNLNHDAMYWYRQDPGQGLRLIYYSQIVNDFQKGDIAEGYSVSREKKESFPLTVTSAQKNPTAFYLCASSTWTGLNTEAFFGQGTRLTVV.

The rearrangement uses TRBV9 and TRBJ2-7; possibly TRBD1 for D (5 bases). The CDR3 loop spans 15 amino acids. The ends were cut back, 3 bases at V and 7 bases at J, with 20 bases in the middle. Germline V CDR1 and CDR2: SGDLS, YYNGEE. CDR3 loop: CASSEVTVGVSEQYF. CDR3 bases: TGTGCCAGCAGCGAGGTGACAGTTGGGGTGTCGGAGCAGTACTTC.

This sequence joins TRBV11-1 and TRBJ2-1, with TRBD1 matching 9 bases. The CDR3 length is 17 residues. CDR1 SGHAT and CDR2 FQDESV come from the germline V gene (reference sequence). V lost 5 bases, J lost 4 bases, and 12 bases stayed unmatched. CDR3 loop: CASSAPRGDRAYNEQFF. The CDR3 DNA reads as TGTGCCAGCAGCGCACCCCGGGGGGACAGGGCGTACAATGAGCAGTTCTTC.

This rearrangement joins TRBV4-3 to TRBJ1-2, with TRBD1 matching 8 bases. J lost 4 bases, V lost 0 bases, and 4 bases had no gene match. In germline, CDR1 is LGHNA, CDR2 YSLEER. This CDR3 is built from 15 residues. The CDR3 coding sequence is TGCGCCAGCAGCCAAGATCTGGGACAGGTCTATGGCTACACCTTC. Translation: CASSQDLGQVYGYTF.

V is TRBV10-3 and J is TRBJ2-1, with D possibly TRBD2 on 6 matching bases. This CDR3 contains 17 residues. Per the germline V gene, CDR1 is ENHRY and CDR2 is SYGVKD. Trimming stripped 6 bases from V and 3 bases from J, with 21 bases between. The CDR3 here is CAISDPVFSGSYNEQFF. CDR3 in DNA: TGTGCCATCAGCGATCCCGTTTTTAGCGGCAGCTACAATGAGCAGTTCTTC.

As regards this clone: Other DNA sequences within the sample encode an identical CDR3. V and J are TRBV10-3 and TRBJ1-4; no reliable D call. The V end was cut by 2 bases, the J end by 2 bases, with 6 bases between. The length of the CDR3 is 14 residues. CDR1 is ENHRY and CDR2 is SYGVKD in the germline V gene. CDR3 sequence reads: CAISEGRTNEKLFF. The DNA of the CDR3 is TGTGCCATCAGTGAGGGACGGACTAATGAAAAACTGTTTTTT.

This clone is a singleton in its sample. The CDR3 DNA reads as TGCGCCAGCAGCTCCGGACAGGGGAACAATCAGCCCCAGCATTTT. This encodes CASSSGQGNNQPQHF. The chain combines TRBV5-1 with TRBJ1-5, with 9 bases fitting TRBD1. The CDR3 spans 15 residues. V lost 3 bases to trimming and J lost 3 bases; unmatched junction nucleotides: 4. Looked up from germline, CDR1 is SGHRS and CDR2 is YFSETQ.

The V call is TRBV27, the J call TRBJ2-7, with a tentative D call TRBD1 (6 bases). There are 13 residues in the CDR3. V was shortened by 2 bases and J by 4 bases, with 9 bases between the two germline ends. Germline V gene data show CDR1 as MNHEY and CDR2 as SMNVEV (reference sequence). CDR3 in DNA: TGTGCCAGCAGTTTAGAACAGGGTTACGAGCAGTACTTC. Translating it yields CASSLEQGYEQYF.

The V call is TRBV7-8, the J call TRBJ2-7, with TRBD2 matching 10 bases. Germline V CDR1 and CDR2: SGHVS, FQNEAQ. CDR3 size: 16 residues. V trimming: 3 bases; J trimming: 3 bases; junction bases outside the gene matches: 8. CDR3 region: CASSLGPSGSIYEQYF. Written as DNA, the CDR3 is TGTGCCAGCAGCTTGGGACCTAGCGGGAGTATCTACGAGCAGTACTTC.